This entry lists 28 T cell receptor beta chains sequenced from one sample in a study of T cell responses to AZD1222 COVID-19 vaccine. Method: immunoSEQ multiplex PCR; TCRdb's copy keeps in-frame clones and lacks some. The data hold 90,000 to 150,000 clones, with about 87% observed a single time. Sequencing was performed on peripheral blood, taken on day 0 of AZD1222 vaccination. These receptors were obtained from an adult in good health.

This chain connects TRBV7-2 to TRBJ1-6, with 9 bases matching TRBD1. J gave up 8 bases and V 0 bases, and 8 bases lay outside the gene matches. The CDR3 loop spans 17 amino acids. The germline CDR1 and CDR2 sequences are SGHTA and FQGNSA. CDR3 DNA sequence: TGTGCCAGCAGCTTAGCCGGGACAGGGCAAGGTGATTCACCCCTCCACTTT. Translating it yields CASSLAGTGQGDSPLHF.

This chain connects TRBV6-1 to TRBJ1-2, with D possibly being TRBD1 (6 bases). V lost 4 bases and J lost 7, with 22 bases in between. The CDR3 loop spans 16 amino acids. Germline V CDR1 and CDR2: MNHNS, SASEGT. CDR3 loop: CASSAQPGTPRSGYTF. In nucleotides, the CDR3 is TGTGCCAGCAGTGCCCAGCCCGGGACACCTCGGAGTGGCTACACCTTC.

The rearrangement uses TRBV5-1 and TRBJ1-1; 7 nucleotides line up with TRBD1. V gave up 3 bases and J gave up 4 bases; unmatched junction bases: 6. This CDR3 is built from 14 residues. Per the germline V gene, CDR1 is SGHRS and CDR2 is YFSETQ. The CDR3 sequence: CASSSERGLTEAFF. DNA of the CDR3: TGCGCCAGCAGCTCGGAGAGGGGGCTCACTGAAGCTTTCTTT.

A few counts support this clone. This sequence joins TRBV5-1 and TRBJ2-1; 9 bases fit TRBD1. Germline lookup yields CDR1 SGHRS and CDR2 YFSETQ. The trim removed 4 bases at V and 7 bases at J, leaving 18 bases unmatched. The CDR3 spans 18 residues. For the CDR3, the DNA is TGCGCCAGCAGCCGGGTCCCCTCCGGGACAGGGAGAGGAAATGAGCAGTTCTTC. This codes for CASSRVPSGTGRGNEQFF. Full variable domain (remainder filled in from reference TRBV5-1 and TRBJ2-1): KAGVTQTPRYLIKTRGQQVTLSCSPISGHRSVSWYQQTPGQGLQFLFEYFSETQRNKGNFPGRFSGRQFSNSRSEMNVSTLELGDSALYLCASSRVPSGTGRGNEQFFGPGTRLTVL.

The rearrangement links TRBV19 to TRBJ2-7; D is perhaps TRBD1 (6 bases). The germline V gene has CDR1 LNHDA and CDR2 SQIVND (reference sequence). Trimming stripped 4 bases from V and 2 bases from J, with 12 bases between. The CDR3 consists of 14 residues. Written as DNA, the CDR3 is TGTGCCAGTAGTAGGGCAGGGGTTGCCTACGAGCAGTACTTC. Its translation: CASSRAGVAYEQYF. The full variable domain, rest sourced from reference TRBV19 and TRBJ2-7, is DGGITQSPKYLFRKEGQNVTLSCEQNLNHDAMYWYRQDPGQGLRLIYYSQIVNDFQKGDIAEGYSVSREKKESFPLTVTSAQKNPTAFYLCASSRAGVAYEQYFGPGTRLTVT.

The CDR3 spells CASSLRGSTGGLTDTQYF. The CDR3, as DNA: TGTGCCAGCAGCTTGAGGGGATCGACAGGGGGCCTCACAGATACGCAGTATTTT. V gene TRBV7-9 combines with J gene TRBJ2-3; TRBD1 matches at 10 bases. V trimming: 3 bases; J trimming: 2 bases; junction bases outside the gene matches: 11. The germline V gene has CDR1 SEHNR and CDR2 FQNEAQ (reference sequence). This CDR3 has 18 residues.

The CDR3 protein is CASSVAIVGTETQYF. CDR3 in DNA: TGTGCCAGCAGCGTAGCTATTGTGGGTACGGAGACCCAGTACTTC. This chain links TRBV9 with TRBJ2-5; D is unresolved. The CDR3 sequence is 15 residues long. Trimming left V 0 bases short and J 5 bases short, with 14 bases between. Germline-derived CDR1 and CDR2 are SGDLS and YYNGEE.

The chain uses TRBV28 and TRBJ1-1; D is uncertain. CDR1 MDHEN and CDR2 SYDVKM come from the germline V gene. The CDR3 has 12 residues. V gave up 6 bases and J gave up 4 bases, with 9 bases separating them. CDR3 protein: CASRSLGTEAFF. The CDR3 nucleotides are TGTGCCAGCAGATCCCTGGGCACTGAAGCTTTCTTT.

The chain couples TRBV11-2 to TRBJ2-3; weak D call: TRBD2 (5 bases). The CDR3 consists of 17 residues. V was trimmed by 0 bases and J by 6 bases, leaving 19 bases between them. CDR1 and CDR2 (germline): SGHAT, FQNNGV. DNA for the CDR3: TGTGCCAGCAGCTTAGATCTTCGGAGTGGGAGTGGGGATACGCAGTATTTT. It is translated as CASSLDLRSGSGDTQYF. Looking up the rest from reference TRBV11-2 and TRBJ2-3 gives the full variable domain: EAGVAQSPRYKIIEKRQSVAFWCNPISGHATLYWYQQILGQGPKLLIQFQNNGVVDDSQLPKDRFSAERLKGVDSTLKIQPAKLEDSAVYLCASSLDLRSGSGDTQYFGPGTRLTVL.

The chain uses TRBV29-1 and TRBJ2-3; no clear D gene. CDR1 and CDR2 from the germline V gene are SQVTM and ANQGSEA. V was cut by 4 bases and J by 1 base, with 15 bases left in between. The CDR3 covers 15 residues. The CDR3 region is CSVVDGSRGTDTQYF. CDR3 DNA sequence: TGCAGCGTTGTTGATGGGTCTCGGGGCACAGATACGCAGTATTTT.

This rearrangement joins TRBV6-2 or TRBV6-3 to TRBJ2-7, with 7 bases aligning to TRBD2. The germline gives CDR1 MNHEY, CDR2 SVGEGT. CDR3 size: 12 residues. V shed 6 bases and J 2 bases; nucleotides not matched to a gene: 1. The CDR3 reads CASSAGAYEQYF. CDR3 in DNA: TGTGCCAGCAGCGCGGGGGCCTACGAGCAGTACTTC.

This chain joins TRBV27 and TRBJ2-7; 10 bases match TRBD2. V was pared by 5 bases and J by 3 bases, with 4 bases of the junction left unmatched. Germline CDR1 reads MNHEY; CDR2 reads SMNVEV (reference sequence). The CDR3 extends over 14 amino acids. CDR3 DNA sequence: TGTGCCAGCAGTCAACTAGCGGGACGCTACGAGCAGTACTTC. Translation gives CASSQLAGRYEQYF.

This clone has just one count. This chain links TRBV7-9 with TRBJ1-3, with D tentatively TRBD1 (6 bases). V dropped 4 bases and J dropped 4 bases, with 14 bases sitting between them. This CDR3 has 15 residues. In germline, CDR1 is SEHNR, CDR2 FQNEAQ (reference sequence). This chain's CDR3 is CASSSAAGDGNTIYF. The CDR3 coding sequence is TGTGCCAGCAGCTCTGCTGCAGGGGACGGAAACACCATATATTTT.

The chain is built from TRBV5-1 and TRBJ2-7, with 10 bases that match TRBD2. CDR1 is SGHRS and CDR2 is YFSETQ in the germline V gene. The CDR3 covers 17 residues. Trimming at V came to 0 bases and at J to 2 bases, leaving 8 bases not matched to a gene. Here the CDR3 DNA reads TGCGCCAGCAGCTTGGTCCCAACTAGCGGGAAGGCCTACGAGCAGTACTTC. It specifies CASSLVPTSGKAYEQYF.

The CDR3 spells CASSQKTGGVSPLHF. The CDR3 bases are TGTGCCAGCAGCCAAAAGACAGGGGGCGTTTCACCCCTCCACTTT. The gene calls are TRBV3-1 (or the pseudogene TRBV3-2) and TRBJ1-6; 10 bases are shared with TRBD1. Germline values: CDR1 LGHDT, CDR2 YNNKEL (reference sequence). V lost 2 bases to trimming and J lost 9 bases; unmatched junction nucleotides: 4. The CDR3 spans 15 residues.

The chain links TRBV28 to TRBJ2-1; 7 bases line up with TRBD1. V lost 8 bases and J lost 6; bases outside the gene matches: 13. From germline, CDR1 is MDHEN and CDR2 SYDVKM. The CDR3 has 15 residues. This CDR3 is CASGSRDSPFNEQFF. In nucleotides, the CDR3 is TGTGCCAGCGGCTCCAGGGACAGTCCTTTCAATGAGCAGTTCTTC. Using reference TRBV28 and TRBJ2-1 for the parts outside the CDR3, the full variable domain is DVKVTQSSRYLVKRTGEKVFLECVQDMDHENMFWYRQDPGLGLRLIYFSYDVKMKEKGDIPEGYSVSREKKERFSLILESASTNQTSMYLCASGSRDSPFNEQFFGPGTRLTVL.

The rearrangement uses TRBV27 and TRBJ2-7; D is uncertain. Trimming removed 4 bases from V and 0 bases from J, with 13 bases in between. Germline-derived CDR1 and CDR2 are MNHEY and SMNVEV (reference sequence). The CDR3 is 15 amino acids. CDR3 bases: TGTGCCAGCAGTTCCCCGGGCCCCAGCTCCTACGAGCAGTACTTC. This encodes CASSSPGPSSYEQYF.

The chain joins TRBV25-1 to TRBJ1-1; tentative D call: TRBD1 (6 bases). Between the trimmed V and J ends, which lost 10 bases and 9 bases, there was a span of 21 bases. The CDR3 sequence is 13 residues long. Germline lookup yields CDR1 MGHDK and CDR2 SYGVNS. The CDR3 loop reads CATERRTGTKAFF. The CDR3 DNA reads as TGTGCCACCGAAAGAAGAACCGGGACAAAAGCTTTCTTT.

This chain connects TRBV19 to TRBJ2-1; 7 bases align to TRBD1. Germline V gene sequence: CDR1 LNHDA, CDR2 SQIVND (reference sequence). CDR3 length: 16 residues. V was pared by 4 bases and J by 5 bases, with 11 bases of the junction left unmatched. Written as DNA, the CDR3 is TGTGCCAGTAGTAGAAGAGACAGGGACCTTAACAATGAGCAGTTCTTC. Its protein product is CASSRRDRDLNNEQFF. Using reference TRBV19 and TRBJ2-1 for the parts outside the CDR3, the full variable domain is DGGITQSPKYLFRKEGQNVTLSCEQNLNHDAMYWYRQDPGQGLRLIYYSQIVNDFQKGDIAEGYSVSREKKESFPLTVTSAQKNPTAFYLCASSRRDRDLNNEQFFGPGTRLTVL.

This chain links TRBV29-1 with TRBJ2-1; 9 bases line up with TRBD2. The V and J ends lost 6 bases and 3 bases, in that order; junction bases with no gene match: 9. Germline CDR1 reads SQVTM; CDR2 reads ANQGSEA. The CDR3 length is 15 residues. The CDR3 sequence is CSVEEVAGDYNEQFF. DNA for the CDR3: TGCAGCGTCGAGGAGGTAGCGGGGGACTACAATGAGCAGTTCTTC.

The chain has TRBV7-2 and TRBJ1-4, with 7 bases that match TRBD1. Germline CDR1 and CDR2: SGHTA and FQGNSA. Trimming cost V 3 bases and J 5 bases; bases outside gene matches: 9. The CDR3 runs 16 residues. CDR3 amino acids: CASSFLTGLENEKLFF. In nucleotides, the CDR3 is TGTGCCAGCAGCTTCTTGACAGGGCTAGAAAATGAAAAACTGTTTTTT.

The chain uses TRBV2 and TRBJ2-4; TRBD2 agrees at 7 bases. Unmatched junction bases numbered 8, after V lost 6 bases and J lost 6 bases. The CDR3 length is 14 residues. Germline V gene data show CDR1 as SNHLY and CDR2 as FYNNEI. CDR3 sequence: CASRGGLIVNIQYF. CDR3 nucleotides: TGTGCCAGCAGGGGGGGACTAATAGTAAACATTCAGTACTTC.

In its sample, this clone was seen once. CDR3 sequence reads: CASSLRGDGYTF. The CDR3 region has the DNA TGTGCCAGCAGTTTACGAGGGGATGGCTACACCTTC. The chain couples TRBV27 to TRBJ1-2, with D perhaps TRBD1 (5 bases). Per germline, CDR1 MNHEY and CDR2 SMNVEV (reference sequence). V dropped 2 bases and J dropped 6 bases, with 7 bases sitting between them. This CDR3 is 12 amino acids long.

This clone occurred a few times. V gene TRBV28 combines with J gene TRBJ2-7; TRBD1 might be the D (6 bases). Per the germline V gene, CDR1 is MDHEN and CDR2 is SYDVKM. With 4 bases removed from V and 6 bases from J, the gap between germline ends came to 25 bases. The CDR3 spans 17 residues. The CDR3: CASSSPPGTPFGREQYF. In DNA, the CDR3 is TGTGCCAGCAGTTCGCCGCCCGGGACACCCTTTGGTCGCGAGCAGTACTTC.

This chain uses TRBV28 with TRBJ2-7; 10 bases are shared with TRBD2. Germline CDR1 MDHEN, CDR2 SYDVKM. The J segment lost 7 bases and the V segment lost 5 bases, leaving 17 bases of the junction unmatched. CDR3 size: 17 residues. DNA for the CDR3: TGTGCCAGCAGTGGAGGAGGTAGCGGGAGGCCCAGGAATGAGCAGTACTTC. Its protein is CASSGGGSGRPRNEQYF.

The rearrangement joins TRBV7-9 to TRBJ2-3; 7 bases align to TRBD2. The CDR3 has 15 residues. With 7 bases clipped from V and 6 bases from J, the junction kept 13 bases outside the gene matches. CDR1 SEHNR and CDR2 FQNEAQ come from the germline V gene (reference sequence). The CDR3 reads CASKELGGRSDTQYF. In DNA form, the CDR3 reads TGTGCCAGCAAGGAATTAGGCGGGAGATCCGATACGCAGTATTTT.

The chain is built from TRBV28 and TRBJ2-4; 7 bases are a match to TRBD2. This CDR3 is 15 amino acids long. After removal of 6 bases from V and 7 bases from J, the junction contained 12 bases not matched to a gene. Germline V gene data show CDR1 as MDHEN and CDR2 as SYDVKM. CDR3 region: CASRRLPGEGNIQYF. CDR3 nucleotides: TGTGCCAGCAGGCGTTTACCGGGGGAGGGGAACATTCAGTACTTC.

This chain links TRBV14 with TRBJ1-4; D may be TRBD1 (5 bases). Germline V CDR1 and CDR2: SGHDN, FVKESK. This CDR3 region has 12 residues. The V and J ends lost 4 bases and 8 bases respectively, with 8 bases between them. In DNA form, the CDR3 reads TGTGCCAGCAGCCCGAAGGGGGAAAAACTGTTTTTT. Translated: CASSPKGEKLFF.